What follows are 18 T cell receptor beta chains derived from one specimen sequenced in a study of blood T cells in healthy people across ages. For the second PCR, which ran for about 6 to 12 cycles, a sample-barcoded 5' primer and a J-beta primer mix were used. One entry per CDR3 protein, called by TCRdb with MiXCR from the 5' RACE reads. The table has 550,000 to 750,000 distinct CDR3 sequences, under 25% seen once. The sample taken for sequencing was blood. The receptors here all came from a man between 65 and 80 years old in good health.

The chain couples TRBV30 to TRBJ2-5, with a tentative D call TRBD2 (6 bases). The CDR3 extends over 12 amino acids. With 4 bases removed from V and 7 bases from J, the gap between germline ends came to 13 bases. Looked up from germline, CDR1 is GTSNPN and CDR2 is SVGIG (reference sequence). Here the CDR3 reads CAWNAGTGTQYF. The CDR3 DNA sequence: TGTGCCTGGAACGCGGGGACGGGGACCCAGTACTTC.

The rearrangement uses TRBV15 and TRBJ2-5; 8 nucleotides align to TRBD2. Gene TRBJ2-1 matches the end of the DNA better, so the J call may be wrong. The CDR3 runs to 20 residues. CDR1 and CDR2 from the germline V gene are LNHNV and YYDKDF (reference sequence). The CDR3 is CATSAHLTSGVTPGYNEQFF. In nucleotides, the CDR3 is TGTGCCACCAGCGCCCACCTAACTAGCGGAGTTACCCCCGGCTACAATGAGCAGTTCTTC.

A few counts support this clonotype. The rearrangement uses TRBV20-1 and TRBJ1-5, with a possible D match to TRBD1 (5 bases). Per the germline V gene, CDR1 is DFQATT and CDR2 is SNEGSKA (reference sequence). Trimming stripped 3 bases from V and 2 bases from J, with 11 bases between. The CDR3 runs to 14 residues. The DNA for the CDR3 is TGCAGTGCTAGTATCCGGGGCCGCAATCAGCCCCAGCATTTT. It translates to CSASIRGRNQPQHF.

The sample holds many counts of this clonotype. The V gene is TRBV6-2 or TRBV6-3, the J gene TRBJ2-6; tentatively, D is TRBD1 (6 bases). The germline V gene encodes CDR1 MNHEY and CDR2 SVGEGT. This CDR3 is 14 amino acids long. V lost 5 bases and J lost 4, with 9 bases in between. The CDR3 DNA reads as TGTGCCAGCAGTGCAGGGGACGGGGCCAACGTCCTGACTTTC. Translating it yields CASSAGDGANVLTF.

This clonotype turned up a few times. The chain is built from TRBV14 and TRBJ2-5; no clear D gene. The J call may not be correct, given that the DNA end is closer to TRBJ2-7. Germline CDR1 reads SGHDN; CDR2 reads FVKESK. This CDR3 spans 13 amino acids. CDR3 residues: CASSQATTFEQYF. The CDR3 coding sequence is TGTGCCAGCAGCCAGGCAACTACCTTCGAGCAGTACTTC.

The chain has TRBV5-1 and TRBJ1-1; D may be TRBD1 (6 bases). V was shortened by 0 bases and J by 5 bases, with 14 bases between the two germline ends. CDR1 is SGHRS, CDR2 YFSETQ, per germline. The CDR3 has 15 residues. The CDR3 loop reads CASSLDPTGKTEAFF. DNA for the CDR3: TGCGCCAGCAGCTTGGACCCGACAGGAAAAACTGAAGCTTTCTTT.

The rearrangement links TRBV6-6 to TRBJ2-7; 12 nucleotides agree with TRBD1. V lost 6 bases to trimming and J lost 7 bases; unmatched junction nucleotides: 10. CDR1 and CDR2 from the germline V gene are MNHNY and SVGAGI (reference sequence). CDR3 length: 15 residues. CDR3 bases: TGTGCCAGCAGCATTGGGACAGGGGGCTTTGGGGAGCAGTACTTC. Translating it yields CASSIGTGGFGEQYF.

In this sample, this clonotype turned up a few times. The genes are TRBV20-1 and TRBJ2-3; 7 bases agree with TRBD2. Germline V gene sequence: CDR1 DFQATT, CDR2 SNEGSKA (reference sequence). J lost 5 bases, V lost 5 bases, and 10 bases had no gene match. This CDR3 region has 14 residues. The CDR3 here is CSAGDSGREDTQYF. CDR3 nucleotide sequence: TGCAGTGCTGGGGATTCGGGGAGGGAAGATACGCAGTATTTT.

This clonotype was seen repeatedly, ten times or more. The chain couples TRBV6-2 or TRBV6-3 to TRBJ2-5; D perhaps matches TRBD2 (5 bases). The CDR3 has 11 residues. In germline, CDR1 is MNHEY, CDR2 SVGEGT. V lost 8 bases to trimming and J lost 5 bases, with 9 bases between them. In DNA form, the CDR3 reads TGTGCCAGCGGACTGAGGGAGACCCAGTACTTC. The encoded protein is CASGLRETQYF.

The V and J genes are TRBV7-2 and TRBJ2-3; maybe TRBD2 (6 bases). With 0 bases removed from V and 4 bases from J, the gap between germline ends came to 11 bases. Germline loops: CDR1 SGHTA, CDR2 FQGNSA. The CDR3 spans 15 residues. The CDR3 sequence: CASSLAGGAADTQYF. The CDR3 nucleotides are TGTGCCAGCAGCTTAGCGGGAGGCGCGGCAGATACGCAGTATTTT.

This clonotype was detected a few times. CDR3 DNA sequence: TGTGCCAGCAGTTCCAACCTCATGAGGGATCGGGAGACCCAGTACTTC. This codes for CASSSNLMRDRETQYF. The J gene is TRBJ2-5, the V gene TRBV27, with a possible D match to TRBD2 (5 bases). CDR3 length: 16 residues. Germline values: CDR1 MNHEY, CDR2 SMNVEV (reference sequence). The germline V and J ends were trimmed by 4 bases and 5 bases, with 20 bases remaining between them.

The V call is TRBV2, the J call TRBJ2-5; the D is unclear. The DNA matches TRBJ2-1 better at its end, which makes the J call doubtful. CDR1 is SNHLY and CDR2 is FYNNEI in the germline V gene. The CDR3 contains 11 residues. DNA of the CDR3: TGTGCCAGCATCCAGGTGTTTGGGCAGTTCTTC. Its protein is CASIQVFGQFF.

The rearrangement joins TRBV2 to TRBJ2-3, with 11 bases matching TRBD2. The CDR3 runs 15 residues. V lost 6 bases to trimming and J lost 5 bases; unmatched junction nucleotides: 7. Germline-derived CDR1 and CDR2 are SNHLY and FYNNEI. The CDR3 DNA sequence: TGTGCCAGCAGCTTTAGCGGGAGGGCGGAAGATACGCAGTATTTT. Translated: CASSFSGRAEDTQYF.

This clonotype was seen more than once but under ten times. The chain is built from TRBV7-8 and TRBJ1-4, with D maybe TRBD1 (6 bases). V was trimmed by 5 bases and J by 0 bases, leaving 16 bases between them. Germline V gives CDR1 SGHVS, CDR2 FQNEAQ. This CDR3 spans 17 amino acids. This CDR3 reads CASSTRGGGATNEKLFF. For the CDR3, the DNA is TGTGCCAGCAGCACCCGTGGAGGGGGTGCAACTAATGAAAAACTGTTTTTT. The full variable domain, rest sourced from reference TRBV7-8 and TRBJ1-4, is GAGVSQSPRYKVAKRGQDVALRCDPISGHVSLFWYQQALGQGPEFLTYFQNEAQLDKSGLPSDRFFAERPEGSVSTLKIQRTQQEDSAVYLCASSTRGGGATNEKLFFGSGTQLSVL.

For the CDR3, the DNA is TGTGCCAGCAGTGAAAGAAGGGAGGGATCCGGCTACACCTTC. Protein: CASSERREGSGYTF. The rearrangement uses TRBV2 and TRBJ1-2; D not resolved. This CDR3 contains 14 residues. In germline, CDR1 is SNHLY, CDR2 FYNNEI. V was cut by 2 bases and J by 8 bases, with 15 bases left in between. The full variable domain, completed using reference TRBV2 and TRBJ1-2, is EPEVTQTPSHQVTQMGQEVILRCVPISNHLYFYWYRQILGQKVEFLVSFYNNEISEKSEIFDDQFSVERPDGSNFTLKIRSTKLEDSAMYFCASSERREGSGYTFGSGTRLTVV.

This clonotype showed up just a few times. No conserved phenylalanine or tryptophan ends this CDR3, so it is likely a read error. The chain employs TRBV10-3 and TRBJ1-4, with a weak D call TRBD1 (6 bases). V shed 0 bases and J shed 8 bases, with 13 bases lying between them. This CDR3 is built from 15 residues. Germline CDR1 and CDR2: ENHRY and SYGVKD. The CDR3 spells CAISESWQGPEKLFS. The CDR3 DNA follows: TGTGCCATCAGTGAGTCATGGCAGGGGCCCGAAAAACTGTTTTCT.

This clonotype was recorded at least ten times. The rearrangement joins TRBV3-1 to TRBJ2-1, with D uncertain. The CDR3 spans 13 residues. V dropped 4 bases and J dropped 8 bases, with 12 bases sitting between them. Germline CDR1 reads LGHDT; CDR2 reads YNNKEL (reference sequence). CDR3: CASSPDLSHEQFF. In DNA form, the CDR3 reads TGTGCCAGCAGCCCAGATTTAAGCCATGAGCAGTTCTTC.

This chain links TRBV7-2 with TRBJ2-7, with D possibly being TRBD1 (5 bases). In germline, CDR1 is SGHTA, CDR2 FQGNSA. The CDR3 is 15 residues long. Trimming stripped 5 bases from V and 3 bases from J, with 17 bases between. The chain's CDR3 is CASSPSWQGSYEQYF. CDR3 coding DNA: TGTGCCAGCAGCCCGTCGTGGCAGGGTAGCTACGAGCAGTACTTC.